A selection of T cell receptor beta chains follows, all from one sample in a study of Graves' ophthalmopathy and Graves' hyperthyroidism. TCRdb analysed the multiplex PCR reads with MiXCR anew, one entry per CDR3 protein. This table has roughly 1.1 million distinct CDR3 sequences, 35% to 40% appearing once. The specimen sequenced was peripheral blood or thyroid tissue (not recorded which). All receptors come from an adult man with Graves' hyperthyroidism. Both conserved end residues are part of each CDR3. A D gene is named only where the DNA matches it firmly. The size of a clone is reported for some rows only, either as once, few or many, or as a class for expanded clones.

d_call,v_call,j_call,clone_size,cdr3_nt,cdr3_aa
TRBD2,TRBV15,TRBJ2-7,-,TGTGCCACCAGCAGAGATCGACTAGCGGGAGGATACGAGCAGTACTTC,CATSRDRLAGGYEQYF
TRBD1,TRBV6-6,TRBJ1-5,-,TGTGCCAGCAGGACGGGACAGGGGGCGCGAAGCAATCAGCCCCAGCATTTT,CASRTGQGARSNQPQHF
-,TRBV29-1,TRBJ2-5,-,TGCAGACGTTATACATTATTAGAGACCCAGTACTTC,CRRYTLLETQYF
TRBD1,TRBV14,TRBJ2-6,many,TGTGCCAGCAGCCAGGGACAGGGGTTCGCTGGGGCCAACGTCCTGACTTTC,CASSQGQGFAGANVLTF
-,TRBV5-5,TRBJ2-7,-,TGTGCCAGCAGCTTGTCAGGCACCCACCCCTACGAGCAGTACTTC,CASSLSGTHPYEQYF
-,TRBV15,TRBJ2-2,many,TGTGCCACCAGTTTCTTGAGGGGGAACACCGGGGAGCTGTTTTTT,CATSFLRGNTGELFF
-,TRBV2,TRBJ2-7,-,TGTGCCAGCAGTGAAGCCGATGCCTATACCGAGCAGTACTTC,CASSEADAYTEQYF
-,TRBV25-1,TRBJ1-2,many,TGTGCCAGCAGCGACCGTAGGGGGAACTATGGCTACACCTTC,CASSDRRGNYGYTF
-,TRBV18,TRBJ2-5,many,TGTGCCAGCAGCCCGCTTGAGGAGACCCAGTACTTC,CASSPLEETQYF
-,TRBV12-3/TRBV12-4,TRBJ1-5,-,TGTGCCAGCAGCTATGACATCTCCAGCAATCAGCCCCAGCATTTT,CASSYDISSNQPQHF
TRBD1,TRBV4-2,TRBJ1-6,many,TGTGCCAGCAGCCAAGATAATACAGGGGCATTTTTGTCACCCCTCCACTTT,CASSQDNTGAFLSPLHF
-,TRBV29-1,TRBJ1-2,few,TGCAGCGTTGGACCAGGGCTGGTTAACTATGGCTACACCTTC,CSVGPGLVNYGYTF
TRBD1,TRBV28,TRBJ1-6,few,TGTGCCAGCAGTCGACAGGGGACGTCCTATAATTCACCCCTCCACTTT,CASSRQGTSYNSPLHF
TRBD1,TRBV6-4,TRBJ2-7,-,TGTGCCAGCAGTGACTCGATGGGGACAGCTTCCTACGAGCAGTACTTC,CASSDSMGTASYEQYF
-,TRBV20-1,TRBJ2-7,many,TGCAGTGCCCCAAGAGGGGGCTACGAGCAGTACTTC,CSAPRGGYEQYF
TRBD1,TRBV19,TRBJ1-1,many,TGTGCCAGTAGTATAGGTGGGACAGCTGCAGATTGGGCTTTCTTT,CASSIGGTAADWAFF
-,TRBV19,TRBJ1-5,many,TGTGCCAGTAGTGGACAGAAAAATCAGCCCCAGCATTTT,CASSGQKNQPQHF
TRBD2,TRBV11-2,TRBJ2-7,-,TGTGCCAGCAACCAAGAGGAAGGGACTAGCGGCTACGAGAAGTACTTC,CASNQEEGTSGYEKYF
-,TRBV7-2,TRBJ2-5,-,TGTGCCAGCAGCTTGTCCGAACAGCGGGAGACCCAGTACTTC,CASSLSEQRETQYF
-,TRBV14,TRBJ2-7,many,TGTGCCAGCAGCCAACTTGATGGCAGGAGGTACGAGCAGTACTTC,CASSQLDGRRYEQYF
-,TRBV4-1,TRBJ1-4,few,TGCGCCAGCAGCCAAGCAGACAGGCTTGGGACTGAAAAACTGTTTTTT,CASSQADRLGTEKLFF
-,TRBV7-9,TRBJ1-5,-,TGTGCCAGCAGTTACCCGAACGGGGCGCTGACTGGCCAGCCCCAGCATTTT,CASSYPNGALTGQPQHF
-,TRBV12-3/TRBV12-4,TRBJ1-6,many,TGTGCCAGCAGTTTAGCGGCAGACGGGATCTCACCCCTCCACTTT,CASSLAADGISPLHF
TRBD1,TRBV7-9,TRBJ2-7,many,TGTGCCAGCAGCTTAGATGGGACAGGAGACGAGCAGTACTTC,CASSLDGTGDEQYF
TRBD1,TRBV11-1,TRBJ2-5,many,TGTGCCAGCACCCTCCGGAGACAGGGGGCTATCGAGGAGACCCAGTACTTC,CASTLRRQGAIEETQYF
-,TRBV20-1,TRBJ2-2,few,TGCAGTGCTAGGGAGCGTAGGGCCGGGGAGCTGTTTTTT,CSARERRAGELFF
-,TRBV15,TRBJ2-7,-,TGTGCCACCAGCAGCTCCCGGGACTGGAATTACGAGCAGTACTTC,CATSSSRDWNYEQYF
TRBD2,TRBV20-1,TRBJ2-5,-,TGCAGTGCTAGAGACCTCTTCATAACTAGCGGGGGGGCAGGAGAGACCCAGTACTTC,CSARDLFITSGGAGETQYF
TRBD2,TRBV13,TRBJ2-6,-,TGTGCCAGCAGCTTTGAAACTAGCGGGATAGGGTCTGGGGCCAACGTCCTGACTTTC,CASSFETSGIGSGANVLTF
TRBD1,TRBV7-2,TRBJ2-7,-,TGTGCCAGCAGCTTACTCCCGGCAGGGGGTTTCAACGAGCAGTACTTC,CASSLLPAGGFNEQYF
-,TRBV7-2,TRBJ1-1,-,TGTGCCAGCAGTTTATGGGAGAACAGGAACACTGAAGCTTTCTTT,CASSLWENRNTEAFF
-,TRBV29-1,TRBJ1-2,many,TGCAGCGCTGACCCTAGTCTGTCTGGCTACACCTTC,CSADPSLSGYTF
-,TRBV25-1,TRBJ2-2,-,TGTGCCAGCAGGAGGGGGGCTAGCGCTCAACATTCGAACACCGGGGAGCTGTTTTTT,CASRRGASAQHSNTGELFF
-,TRBV10-3,TRBJ2-7,few,TGTGCCATCACTCGGGGCCACTCTGGAAACAGGTACGAGCAGTACTTC,CAITRGHSGNRYEQYF
-,TRBV20-1,TRBJ1-1,many,TGCAGTGCTAGCAGAGGCACTGAAGCTTTCTTT,CSASRGTEAFF
-,TRBV20-1,TRBJ1-1,many,TGCAGTGCTAGAGATCGCGGGATGAACACTGAAGCTTTCTTT,CSARDRGMNTEAFF
-,TRBV20-1,TRBJ1-1,many,TGCAGTGCCAAGTCCGGCTGGGGCGCTGAAGCTTTCTTT,CSAKSGWGAEAFF
-,TRBV20-1,TRBJ1-6,-,TGCAGTGCTAGAGCAAGGGAGAGCTCCTATAATTCACCCCTCCACTTT,CSARARESSYNSPLHF
-,TRBV28,TRBJ2-7,few,TGTGCCAGCAGTTCGGGCGGGGCCACCGGTCTATACGAGCAGTACTTC,CASSSGGATGLYEQYF
TRBD1,TRBV29-1,TRBJ1-2,few,TGCAGCGTATCCCCCGGGACAGGAAACTATGGCTACACCTTC,CSVSPGTGNYGYTF
-,TRBV11-2,TRBJ2-7,-,TGTGCCAGCAGTCGAGGGGGGACTTCGAGCTACGAGCAGTACTTC,CASSRGGTSSYEQYF
TRBD1,TRBV20-1,TRBJ1-2,-,TGCAGTGCTAGAGATATCGGGACAGGGGATGGCTACACCTTC,CSARDIGTGDGYTF
-,TRBV5-1,TRBJ2-2,many,TGCGCCAGCAGCTTGGTGGTCCGGAGCACCGGGGAGCTGTTTTTT,CASSLVVRSTGELFF
-,TRBV29-1,TRBJ1-6,-,TGCCAGTACGGACAGTATAATTCACCCCTCCACTTT,CQYGQYNSPLHF
-,TRBV2,TRBJ2-6,-,TGTGCCAGCTGGACAGCAATAAGCTCTGGGGCCAACGTCCTGACTTTC,CASWTAISSGANVLTF
TRBD1,TRBV29-1,TRBJ1-2,-,TGCAGCGTGGAAGGACAGGTTCGAGCTAACTATGGCTACACCTTC,CSVEGQVRANYGYTF
-,TRBV5-5,TRBJ1-6,few,TGTGCCAGCAGCTGGACAGACTATAATTCACCCCTCCACTTT,CASSWTDYNSPLHF
TRBD1,TRBV6-5,TRBJ1-1,-,TGTGCCAGCAGGTACAGCGACAGGGCCCATCTGCGCGCTTTCTTT,CASRYSDRAHLRAFF
-,TRBV25-1,TRBJ1-2,many,TGTGCCAGCAGTGACGGGACAACTAATGCGAACTATGGCTACACCTTC,CASSDGTTNANYGYTF
TRBD1,TRBV29-1,TRBJ2-7,once,TGCAGCCCCCGACAGGGCGCACAGCAGTACTTC,CSPRQGAQQYF
-,TRBV29-1,TRBJ1-2,-,TGCAGCTCCCAAGAGGGCTATGGCTACACCTTC,CSSQEGYGYTF
TRBD2,TRBV28,TRBJ2-5,-,TGTGCCAGCAGTTTATCCCTTCCCAGCGGGAGGGCTGAGACCCAGTACTTC,CASSLSLPSGRAETQYF
-,TRBV7-9,TRBJ2-5,many,TGTGCCAGCAGCTTACAGGACGGACTGACCCAGTACTTC,CASSLQDGLTQYF
-,TRBV6-5,TRBJ2-5,-,TGTGCCAGCAGCGCCGGGGTCAAGGGGAACCAGTACTTC,CASSAGVKGNQYF